This TCR beta chain was sequenced in a study of blood T cell repertoires in COVID-19. About the study: The study drew acute and convalescent COVID-19 samples from the United States, Italy and Spain. From T cells, B-cell-depleted T cells, or PBMCs came the material, which was cDNA or gDNA.

Per the authors' pipeline: From reference gene primer amplification, estimates of nucleated cell counts were derived. Using immunoSEQ multiplex PCR, the repertoire was profiled, and TCRdb retains in-frame clones only, with some absent. The V and J calls and clone size were taken over from that table, and D and trimming were inferred from the DNA. This repertoire shows about 56,000 clones, roughly 84% found once; its top ten account for about 16%. Seattle patient enrollment occurred during active infection, with longitudinal follow-up thereafter. This clone came up once. The source of this sequence is a man aged 55 to 69 with COVID-19, enrolled during active disease. What was sequenced was peripheral blood.

The CDR3 sequence: CASSPGQGAYEQYF. Written as DNA, the CDR3 is TGTGCCAGCTCACCAGGGCAGGGGGCCTACGAGCAGTACTTC. The V call is TRBV18, the J call TRBJ2-7; the match to TRBD1 covers 7 bases. This CDR3 spans 14 amino acids. With V trimmed by 2 bases and J by 2 bases, 3 bases remained unmatched. Germline V CDR1 and CDR2: KGHSH, LQKENI.